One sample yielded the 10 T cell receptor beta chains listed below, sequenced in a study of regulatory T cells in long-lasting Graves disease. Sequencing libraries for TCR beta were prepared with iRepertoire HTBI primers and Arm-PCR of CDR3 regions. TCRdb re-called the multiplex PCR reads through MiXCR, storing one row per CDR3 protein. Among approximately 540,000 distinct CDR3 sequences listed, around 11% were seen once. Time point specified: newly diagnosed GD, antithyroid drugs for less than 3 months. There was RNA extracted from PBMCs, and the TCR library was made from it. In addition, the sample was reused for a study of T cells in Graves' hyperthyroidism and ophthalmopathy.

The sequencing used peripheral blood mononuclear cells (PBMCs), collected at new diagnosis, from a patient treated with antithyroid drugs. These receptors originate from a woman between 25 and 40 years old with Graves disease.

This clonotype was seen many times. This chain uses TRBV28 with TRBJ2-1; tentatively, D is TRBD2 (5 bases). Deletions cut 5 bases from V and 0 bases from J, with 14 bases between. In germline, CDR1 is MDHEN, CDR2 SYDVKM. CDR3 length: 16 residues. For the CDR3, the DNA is TGTGCCAGCAGTCCTGCGAGCGGAGGCTCCTACAATGAGCAGTTCTTC. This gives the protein CASSPASGGSYNEQFF.

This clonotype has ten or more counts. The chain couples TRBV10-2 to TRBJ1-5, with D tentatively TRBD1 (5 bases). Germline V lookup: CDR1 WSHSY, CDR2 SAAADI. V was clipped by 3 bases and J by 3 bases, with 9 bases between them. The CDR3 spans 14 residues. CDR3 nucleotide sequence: TGCGCCAGCAGTGACAGGGCTGTCAATCAGCCCCAGCATTTT. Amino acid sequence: CASSDRAVNQPQHF.

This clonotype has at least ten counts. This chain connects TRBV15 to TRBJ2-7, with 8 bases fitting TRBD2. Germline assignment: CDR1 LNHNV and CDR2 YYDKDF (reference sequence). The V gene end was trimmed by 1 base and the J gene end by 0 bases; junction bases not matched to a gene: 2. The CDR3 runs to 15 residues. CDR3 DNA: TGTGCCACCAGCAGAGCCGGGACTAGCTCCTACGAGCAGTACTTC. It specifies CATSRAGTSSYEQYF.

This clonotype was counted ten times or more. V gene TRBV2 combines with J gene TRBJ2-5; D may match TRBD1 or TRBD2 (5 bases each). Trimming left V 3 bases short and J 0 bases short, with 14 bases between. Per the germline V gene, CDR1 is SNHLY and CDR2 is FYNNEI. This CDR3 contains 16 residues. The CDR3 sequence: CASSDGYGTYQETQYF. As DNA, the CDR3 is TGTGCCAGCAGTGACGGCTACGGGACGTACCAAGAGACCCAGTACTTC. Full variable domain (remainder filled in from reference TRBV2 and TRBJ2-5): EPEVTQTPSHQVTQMGQEVILRCVPISNHLYFYWYRQILGQKVEFLVSFYNNEISEKSEIFDDQFSVERPDGSNFTLKIRSTKLEDSAMYFCASSDGYGTYQETQYFGPGTRLLVL.

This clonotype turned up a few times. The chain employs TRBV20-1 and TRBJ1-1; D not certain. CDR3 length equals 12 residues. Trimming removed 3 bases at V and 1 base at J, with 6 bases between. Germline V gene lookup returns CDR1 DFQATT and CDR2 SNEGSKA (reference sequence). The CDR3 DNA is TGCAGTGCTAGTTTCCCGAACACTGAAGCTTTCTTT. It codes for CSASFPNTEAFF.

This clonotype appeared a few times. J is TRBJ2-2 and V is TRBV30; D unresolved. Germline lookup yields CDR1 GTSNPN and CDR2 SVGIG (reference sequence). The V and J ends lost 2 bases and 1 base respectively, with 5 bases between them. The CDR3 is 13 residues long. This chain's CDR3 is CAWSWQNTGELFF. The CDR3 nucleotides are TGTGCCTGGAGTTGGCAGAACACCGGGGAGCTGTTTTTT.

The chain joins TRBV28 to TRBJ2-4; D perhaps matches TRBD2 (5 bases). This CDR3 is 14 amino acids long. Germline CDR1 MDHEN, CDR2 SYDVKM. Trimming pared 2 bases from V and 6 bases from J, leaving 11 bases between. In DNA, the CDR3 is TGTGCCAGCAGTTTACGTCCCAGCGGAAACATTCAGTACTTC. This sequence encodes CASSLRPSGNIQYF.

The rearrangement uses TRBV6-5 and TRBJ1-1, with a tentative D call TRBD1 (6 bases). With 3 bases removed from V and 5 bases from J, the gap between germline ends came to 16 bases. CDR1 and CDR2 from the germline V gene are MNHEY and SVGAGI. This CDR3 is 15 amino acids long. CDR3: CASSYGAGVGTEAFF. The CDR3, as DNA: TGTGCCAGCAGTTATGGGGCAGGGGTAGGGACTGAAGCTTTCTTT.

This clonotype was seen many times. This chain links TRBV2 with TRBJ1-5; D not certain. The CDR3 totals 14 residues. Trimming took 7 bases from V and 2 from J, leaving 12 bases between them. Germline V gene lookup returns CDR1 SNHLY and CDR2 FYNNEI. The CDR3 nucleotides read TGTGCCAGCACGGGCACATGGGGCAATCAGCCCCAGCATTTT. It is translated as CASTGTWGNQPQHF.

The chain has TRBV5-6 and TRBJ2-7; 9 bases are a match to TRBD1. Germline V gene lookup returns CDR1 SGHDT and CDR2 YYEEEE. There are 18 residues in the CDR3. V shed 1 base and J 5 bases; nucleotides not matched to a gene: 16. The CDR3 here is CASSLYPGTGSPIDEQYF. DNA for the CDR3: TGTGCCAGCAGCTTGTACCCAGGGACAGGGAGCCCTATTGACGAGCAGTACTTC. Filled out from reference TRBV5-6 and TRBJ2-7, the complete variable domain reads DAGVTQSPTHLIKTRGQQVTLRCSPKSGHDTVSWYQQALGQGPQFIFQYYEEEERQRGNFPDRFSGHQFPNYSSELNVNALLLGDSALYLCASSLYPGTGSPIDEQYFGPGTRLTVT.